The 21 T cell receptor beta chains in this list originate from one sample, sequenced in a study of T cell responses to AZD1222 COVID-19 vaccine listed by TCRdb under 2021. The intended sense of this specimen's time point label: baseline before first vaccination. The method was the immunoSEQ multiplex PCR assay. The table was pulled from immuneACCESS by TCRdb, which kept in-frame rearrangements only. Such tables lose some clones; where checked, under half of the loss comes from unresolved V genes, and the rest has no known cause. Recorded for this sample are nearly 110,000 clones; approximately 89% of them occurred a single time. Less than 25% of the sample is held by the ten biggest clonotypes. Here the sequenced sample was peripheral blood, taken on day 0 of AZD1222 vaccination. These receptors all come from an adult in good health.

This rearrangement joins TRBV6-5 to TRBJ2-1, with D possibly matching TRBD2 (5 bases). The V gene's germline CDR1 is MNHEY and CDR2 SVGAGI. The CDR3 contains 16 residues. V dropped 3 bases and J dropped 3 bases, with 15 bases sitting between them. The CDR3 region has the DNA TGTGCCAGCAGTTATGGCAGCCCGGGGATCTACAATGAGCAGTTCTTC. Protein sequence: CASSYGSPGIYNEQFF.

This chain joins TRBV27 and TRBJ2-7; 8 bases align to TRBD2. The CDR3 sequence is 15 residues long. V was pared by 4 bases and J by 0 bases, with 5 bases of the junction left unmatched. Germline values: CDR1 MNHEY, CDR2 SMNVEV (reference sequence). The CDR3: CASSSKAGASYEQYF. CDR3 nucleotide sequence: TGTGCCAGCAGTTCGAAAGCGGGGGCCTCCTACGAGCAGTACTTC.

J is TRBJ1-4 and V is TRBV30; D not resolved. CDR3 size: 13 residues. V was shortened by 5 bases and J by 2 bases, with 9 bases between the two germline ends. CDR1 and CDR2 (germline): GTSNPN, SVGIG (reference sequence). The CDR3 region is CAWGRETNEKLFF. The CDR3 nucleotides read TGTGCCTGGGGGCGAGAGACTAATGAAAAACTGTTTTTT.

CDR3 nucleotide sequence: TGTGCCAGCAGTTCGGGTGCGAACACTGAAGCTTTCTTT. Protein: CASSSGANTEAFF. The V and J genes are TRBV12-3 or TRBV12-4 and TRBJ1-1, with D uncertain. This CDR3 region has 13 residues. V was clipped by 4 bases and J by 1 base, with 7 bases between them.

The chain carries TRBV6-5 and TRBJ1-4; no firm D call. With 6 bases removed from V and 8 bases from J, the gap between germline ends came to 19 bases. This CDR3 is 15 amino acids long. CDR1 is MNHEY, CDR2 SVGAGI, per germline. The CDR3 loop reads CASRATKAWGEKLFF. The CDR3 nucleotides are TGTGCCAGCAGGGCGACAAAAGCTTGGGGAGAAAAACTGTTTTTT.

CDR3 in DNA: TGTGCCAGCAGTCTCCTAGCCGGTCAGCCCCAGCATTTT. The encoded protein is CASSLLAGQPQHF. The V gene is TRBV12-3 or TRBV12-4, the J gene TRBJ1-5; D uncertain. V was cut by 5 bases and J by 6 bases, with 11 bases left in between. This CDR3 region has 13 residues.

This sequence joins TRBV4-3 and TRBJ1-2; TRBD1 matches 11 bases. V trimming: 3 bases; J trimming: 8 bases; junction bases outside the gene matches: 5. This CDR3 is built from 14 residues. CDR1 and CDR2 from the germline V gene are LGHNA and YSLEER. CDR3: CASSQPGQGVGYTF. The CDR3 nucleotides are TGCGCCAGCAGCCAGCCGGGACAGGGGGTCGGCTACACCTTC.

The rearrangement joins TRBV7-6 to TRBJ2-1; the match to TRBD2 covers 14 bases. CDR1 is SGHVS, CDR2 FNYEAQ, per germline. CDR3 length: 17 amino acids. The trim removed 10 bases at V and 1 base at J, leaving 9 bases unmatched. Here the CDR3 DNA reads TGTGCCATCAACGGGACTAGCGGGGGCCAATCCTACAATGAGCAGTTCTTC. Translating gives CAINGTSGGQSYNEQFF. The full variable domain, with the rest looked up from reference TRBV7-6 and TRBJ2-1, is GAGVSQSPRYKVTKRGQDVALRCDPISGHVSLYWYRQALGQGPEFLTYFNYEAQQDKSGLPNDRFSAERPEGSISTLTIQRTEQRDSAMYRCAINGTSGGQSYNEQFFGPGTRLTVL.

The chain carries TRBV7-6 and TRBJ1-3; a possible D gene is TRBD1 (5 bases). V was shortened by 5 bases and J by 0 bases, with 17 bases between the two germline ends. The CDR3 is 17 amino acids. Germline values: CDR1 SGHVS, CDR2 FNYEAQ. The CDR3 here is CASSPYPGQVSGNTIYF. CDR3 sequence (DNA): TGTGCCAGCAGCCCATATCCGGGGCAAGTCTCTGGAAACACCATATATTTT.

The genes are TRBV7-2 and TRBJ2-1, with 9 bases that match TRBD2. V dropped 5 bases and J dropped 12; count of bases not matched to a gene: 11. CDR1 is SGHTA and CDR2 is FQGNSA in the germline V gene. The CDR3 is made up of 14 amino acids. Written as DNA, the CDR3 is TGTGCCAGCAGCCAGACGACTAGCGGTTGGGGGCAGTTCTTC. This gives the protein CASSQTTSGWGQFF.

This clone is large. J is TRBJ1-1 and V is TRBV18, with TRBD1 as a possible D gene (5 bases). This CDR3 comprises 16 residues. The germline gives CDR1 KGHSH, CDR2 LQKENI. Trimming pared 2 bases from V and 1 base from J, leaving 14 bases between. Here the CDR3 reads CASSPGLRQRNTEAFF. The CDR3 DNA is TGTGCCAGCTCACCAGGTCTTAGACAGCGGAACACTGAAGCTTTCTTT.

The chain joins TRBV7-8 to TRBJ1-5; D gene unclear. Trimming removed 1 base at V and 4 bases at J, with 8 bases between. From germline, CDR1 is SGHVS and CDR2 FQNEAQ. The length of the CDR3 is 14 residues. The CDR3, as DNA: TGTGCCAGCAGCTTAGAGGTAGCAAATCAGCCCCAGCATTTT. Its translation: CASSLEVANQPQHF. Together with reference TRBV7-8 and TRBJ1-5, the CDR3 gives the full variable domain: GAGVSQSPRYKVAKRGQDVALRCDPISGHVSLFWYQQALGQGPEFLTYFQNEAQLDKSGLPSDRFFAERPEGSVSTLKIQRTQQEDSAVYLCASSLEVANQPQHFGDGTRLSIL.

The genes are TRBV9 and TRBJ1-1, with TRBD1 matching over 7 bases. This CDR3 has 16 amino acids. V dropped 4 bases and J dropped 0; count of bases not matched to a gene: 9. From germline, CDR1 is SGDLS and CDR2 YYNGEE. The CDR3 loop reads CASSPQTTGVNTEAFF. The CDR3 DNA reads as TGTGCCAGCAGCCCTCAGACCACAGGGGTGAACACTGAAGCTTTCTTT. The full variable domain, in which reference TRBV9 and TRBJ1-1 provide the parts outside the CDR3, is DSGVTQTPKHLITATGQRVTLRCSPRSGDLSVYWYQQSLDQGLQFLIQYYNGEERAKGNILERFSAQQFPDLHSELNLSSLELGDSALYFCASSPQTTGVNTEAFFGQGTRLTVV.

The V and J genes are TRBV12-3 or TRBV12-4 and TRBJ1-3, with D unclear. V was pared by 5 bases and J by 5 bases, with 4 bases between. The CDR3 is 11 amino acids. The CDR3 bases are TGTGCCAGCAGTCTGAGAAACACCATATATTTT. Encoded protein: CASSLRNTIYF.

V is TRBV7-9 and J is TRBJ2-3, with 8 bases aligning to TRBD1. This CDR3 spans 14 amino acids. Looked up from germline, CDR1 is SEHNR and CDR2 is FQNEAQ (reference sequence). V trimming: 5 bases; J trimming: 1 base; junction bases outside the gene matches: 2. The CDR3 region is CASSQTGGTDTQYF. The CDR3 DNA follows: TGTGCCAGCAGCCAGACAGGGGGCACAGATACGCAGTATTTT.

The chain links TRBV7-3 to TRBJ2-7; D is unresolved. Per the germline V gene, CDR1 is SGHTA and CDR2 is FQGTGA. This CDR3 has 14 amino acids. Trimming pared 3 bases from V and 0 bases from J, leaving 9 bases between. Here the CDR3 reads CASSFSPNSYEQYF. The CDR3 DNA follows: TGTGCCAGCAGCTTCTCACCTAACTCCTACGAGCAGTACTTC.

The chain joins TRBV5-4 to TRBJ2-3, with TRBD1 matching over 8 bases. The CDR3 is made up of 15 amino acids. The J segment lost 5 bases and the V segment lost 4 bases, leaving 9 bases of the junction unmatched. The V gene's germline CDR1 is SGHNT and CDR2 YYREEE (reference sequence). CDR3 sequence: CASSPGGRKIDTQYF. The CDR3 nucleotides are TGTGCCAGCAGCCCAGGGGGCAGAAAGATAGATACGCAGTATTTT.

This clone has just one count. CDR3 residues: CASSPTSMSYNEQFF. The CDR3 DNA reads TGTGCCAGCAGTCCGACTAGCATGTCCTACAATGAGCAGTTCTTC. This chain connects TRBV28 to TRBJ2-1, with 7 bases aligning to TRBD2. J gave up 1 base and V 5 bases, and 5 bases lay outside the gene matches. The germline gives CDR1 MDHEN, CDR2 SYDVKM. The CDR3 extends over 15 amino acids.

V gene TRBV6-5 combines with J gene TRBJ1-3, with D perhaps TRBD1 (5 bases). The germline CDR1 and CDR2 sequences are MNHEY and SVGAGI. This CDR3 region has 14 residues. The germline V and J ends were trimmed by 8 bases and 0 bases, with 11 bases remaining between them. This chain's CDR3 is CASLEGFSGNTIYF. The CDR3 DNA reads as TGTGCCAGCCTGGAGGGGTTCTCTGGAAACACCATATATTTT.

V is TRBV2 and J is TRBJ1-1; 7 bases are shared with TRBD1. Germline assignment: CDR1 SNHLY and CDR2 FYNNEI. Trimming took 6 bases from V and 5 from J; bases not matched to a gene: 9. CDR3 length equals 14 residues. CDR3 loop: CASSAGQVGTEAFF. In nucleotides, the CDR3 is TGTGCCAGCAGCGCTGGACAGGTCGGGACTGAAGCTTTCTTT.

The chain uses TRBV4-2 and TRBJ1-5; D is ambiguous. The germline V gene encodes CDR1 LGHNA and CDR2 YNFKEQ. This CDR3 comprises 15 residues. V lost 0 bases to trimming and J lost 4 bases, with 10 bases between them. The CDR3 region has the DNA TGTGCCAGCAGCCAAGAAATCGTGGCGAATCAGCCCCAGCATTTT. This codes for CASSQEIVANQPQHF.